This T cell receptor (beta chain) was recorded in a study of CD8+ T cells in alopecia areata. Notes on the study in general: Sequences from scalp samples also cover resident alphabeta T cells of normal skin. The study found TCR sharing across patients less clear than in mice, possibly for HLA reasons. An increase in clonality over normal scalp was evident in lesional scalp, especially alopecia totalis/universalis.

Reverse transcribed after extraction, RNA yielded cDNA as the sequencing template. The protocol was immunoSEQ multiplex PCR, while the TCRdb copy is restricted to in-frame clones and leaves out a portion. In the table there are more than 100,000 clones, roughly 53% of which are singletons. Of note for this clone: No antigen is known for it.

Sorting from PBMCs produced CD4+ and CD8+ T cells. CDR1 is SQVTM, CDR2 ANQGSEA, per germline. The CDR3 spans 12 residues. V was pared by 3 bases and J by 4 bases, with 9 bases between. Sequencing was done on a sample of CD4+ T cells sorted from blood. This chain joins TRBV29-1 and TRBJ1-1; D not resolved. The clonotype was recovered from a human donor in good health. CDR3 loop: CSVDKGSTEAFF. In DNA, the CDR3 is TGCAGCGTTGACAAGGGTTCCACTGAAGCTTTCTTT.